This T cell receptor beta chain was sequenced during a study of blood T cell repertoires in COVID-19. On the study more broadly: The United States, Italy and Spain supplied acute and convalescent COVID-19 samples. The analysed material was cDNA or gDNA that came from T cells, B-cell-depleted T cells, or PBMCs.

The CDR3 is made up of 14 amino acids. V lost 7 bases and J 0 bases, leaving 12 bases between the germline ends. CDR1 is MNHEY, CDR2 SVGAGI, per germline. In the authors' workflow: Reference gene primer amplification yielded estimated nucleated cell counts. Using immunoSEQ multiplex PCR, the repertoire was profiled, and TCRdb retains in-frame clones only, with some absent. V, J and clone size were drawn from that table, and D and trimming were deduced from the DNA. The sample includes about 100,000 clones, about 89% seen only once; the top ten take less than 2.5%. This clonotype was obtained from a man between 50 and 59 years old with active COVID-19. The chain recombines TRBV6-5 with TRBJ1-1; D might be TRBD1 (5 bases). Sequenced input: peripheral blood. DNA of the CDR3: TGTGCCAGCATTACCGACAGAATGAACACTGAAGCTTTCTTT. As protein: CASITDRMNTEAFF.